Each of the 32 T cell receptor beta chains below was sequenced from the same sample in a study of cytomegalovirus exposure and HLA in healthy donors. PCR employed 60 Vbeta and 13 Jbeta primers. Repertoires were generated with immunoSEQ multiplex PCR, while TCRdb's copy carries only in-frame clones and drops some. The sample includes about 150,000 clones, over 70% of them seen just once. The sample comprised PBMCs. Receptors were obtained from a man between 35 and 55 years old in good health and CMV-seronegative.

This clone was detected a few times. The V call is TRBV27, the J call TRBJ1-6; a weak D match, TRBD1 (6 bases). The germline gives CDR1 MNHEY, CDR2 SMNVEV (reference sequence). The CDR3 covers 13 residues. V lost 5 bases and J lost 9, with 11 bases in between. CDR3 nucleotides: TGTGCCAGCAGTATACAGGGTGGTTCACCCCTCCACTTT. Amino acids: CASSIQGGSPLHF.

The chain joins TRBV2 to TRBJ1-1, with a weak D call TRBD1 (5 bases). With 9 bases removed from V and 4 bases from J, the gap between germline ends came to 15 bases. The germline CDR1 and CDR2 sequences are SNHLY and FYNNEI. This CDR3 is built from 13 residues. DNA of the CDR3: TGTGCCAGGAGACTGGAAAGGGGCACTGAAGCTTTCTTT. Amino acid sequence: CARRLERGTEAFF.

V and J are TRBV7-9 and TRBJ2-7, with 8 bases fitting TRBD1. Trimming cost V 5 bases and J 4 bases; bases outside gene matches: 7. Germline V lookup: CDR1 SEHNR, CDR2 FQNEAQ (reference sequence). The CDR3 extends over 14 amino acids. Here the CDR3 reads CASSPPGQAYEQYF. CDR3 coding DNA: TGTGCCAGCAGCCCCCCGGGACAGGCTTACGAGCAGTACTTC.

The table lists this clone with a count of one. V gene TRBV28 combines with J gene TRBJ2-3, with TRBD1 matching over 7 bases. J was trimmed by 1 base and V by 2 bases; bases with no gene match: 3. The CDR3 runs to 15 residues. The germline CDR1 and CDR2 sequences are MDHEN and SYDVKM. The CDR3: CASSLVGQGTDTQYF. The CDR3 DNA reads TGTGCCAGCAGTTTAGTCGGACAGGGCACAGATACGCAGTATTTT.

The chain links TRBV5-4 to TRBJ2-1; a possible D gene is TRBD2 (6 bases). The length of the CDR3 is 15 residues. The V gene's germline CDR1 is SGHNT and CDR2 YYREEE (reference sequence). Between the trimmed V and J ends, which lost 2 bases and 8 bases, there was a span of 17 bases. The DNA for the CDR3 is TGTGCCAGCAGCTTCTCGGGCGGGGCCGACGATGAGCAGTTCTTC. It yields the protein CASSFSGGADDEQFF.

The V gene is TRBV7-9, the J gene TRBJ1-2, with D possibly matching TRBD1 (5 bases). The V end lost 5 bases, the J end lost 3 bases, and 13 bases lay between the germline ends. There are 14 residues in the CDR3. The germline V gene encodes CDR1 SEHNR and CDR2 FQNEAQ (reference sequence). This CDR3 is CASSPPTAYYGYTF. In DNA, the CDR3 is TGTGCCAGCAGCCCGCCGACAGCTTACTATGGCTACACCTTC. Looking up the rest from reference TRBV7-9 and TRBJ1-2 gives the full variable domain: DTGVSQNPRHKITKRGQNVTFRCDPISEHNRLYWYRQTLGQGPEFLTYFQNEAQLEKSRLLSDRFSAERPKGSFSTLEIQRTEQGDSAMYLCASSPPTAYYGYTFGSGTRLTVV.

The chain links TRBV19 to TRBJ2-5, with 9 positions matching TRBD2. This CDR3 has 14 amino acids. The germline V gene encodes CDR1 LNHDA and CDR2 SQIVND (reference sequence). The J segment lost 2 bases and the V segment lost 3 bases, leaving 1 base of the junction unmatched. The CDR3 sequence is CASSIAGGQETQYF. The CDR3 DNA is TGTGCCAGTAGTATCGCGGGGGGGCAAGAGACCCAGTACTTC. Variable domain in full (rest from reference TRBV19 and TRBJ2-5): DGGITQSPKYLFRKEGQNVTLSCEQNLNHDAMYWYRQDPGQGLRLIYYSQIVNDFQKGDIAEGYSVSREKKESFPLTVTSAQKNPTAFYLCASSIAGGQETQYFGPGTRLLVL.

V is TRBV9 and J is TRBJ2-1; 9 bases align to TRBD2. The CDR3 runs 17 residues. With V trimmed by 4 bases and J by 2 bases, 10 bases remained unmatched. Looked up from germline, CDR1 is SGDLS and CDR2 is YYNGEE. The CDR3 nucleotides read TGTGCCAGCAGCCCTCCCCGCGGGGGGGCCCCCTACAATGAGCAGTTCTTC. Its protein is CASSPPRGGAPYNEQFF.

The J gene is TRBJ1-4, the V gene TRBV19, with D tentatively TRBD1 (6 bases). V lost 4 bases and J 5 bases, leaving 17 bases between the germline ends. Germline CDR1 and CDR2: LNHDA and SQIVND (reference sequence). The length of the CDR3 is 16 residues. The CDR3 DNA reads TGTGCCAGTAGTAGCAACGTCGCAGGGGAAAATGAAAAACTGTTTTTT. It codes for CASSSNVAGENEKLFF.

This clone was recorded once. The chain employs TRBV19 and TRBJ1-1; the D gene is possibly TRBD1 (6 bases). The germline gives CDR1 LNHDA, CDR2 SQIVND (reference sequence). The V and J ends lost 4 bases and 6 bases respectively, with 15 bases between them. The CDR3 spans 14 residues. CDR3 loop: CASSNLDSRPEAFF. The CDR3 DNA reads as TGTGCCAGTAGTAACTTGGACAGCCGGCCTGAAGCTTTCTTT. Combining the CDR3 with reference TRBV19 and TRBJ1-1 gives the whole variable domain DGGITQSPKYLFRKEGQNVTLSCEQNLNHDAMYWYRQDPGQGLRLIYYSQIVNDFQKGDIAEGYSVSREKKESFPLTVTSAQKNPTAFYLCASSNLDSRPEAFFGQGTRLTVV.

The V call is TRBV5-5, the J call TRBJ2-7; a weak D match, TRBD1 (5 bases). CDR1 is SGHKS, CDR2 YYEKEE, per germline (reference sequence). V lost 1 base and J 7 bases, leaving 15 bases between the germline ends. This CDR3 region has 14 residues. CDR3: CASSLSVGVQEQYF. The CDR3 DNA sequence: TGTGCCAGCAGCTTGTCTGTAGGGGTGCAGGAGCAGTACTTC.

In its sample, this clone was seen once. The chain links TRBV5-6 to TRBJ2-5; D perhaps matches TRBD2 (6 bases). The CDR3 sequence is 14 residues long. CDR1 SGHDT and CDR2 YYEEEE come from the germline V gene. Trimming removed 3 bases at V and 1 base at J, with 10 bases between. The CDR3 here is CASSSGGSQETQYF. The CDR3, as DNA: TGTGCCAGCAGCTCTGGGGGGAGCCAAGAGACCCAGTACTTC.

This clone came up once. CDR3 nucleotides: TGTGCCAGCAGCCCCACCGGGACTAACCCCTACAATGAGCAGTTCTTC. Its translation is CASSPTGTNPYNEQFF. The gene calls are TRBV7-9 and TRBJ2-1, with 7 positions matching TRBD2. V lost 5 bases to trimming and J lost 2 bases; unmatched junction nucleotides: 9. The V gene's germline CDR1 is SEHNR and CDR2 FQNEAQ (reference sequence). The CDR3 runs 16 residues.

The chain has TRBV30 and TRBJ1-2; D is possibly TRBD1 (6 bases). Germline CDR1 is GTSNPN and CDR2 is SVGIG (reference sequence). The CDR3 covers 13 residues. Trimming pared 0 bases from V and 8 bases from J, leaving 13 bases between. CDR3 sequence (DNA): TGTGCCTGGAGTGTAGACAGTGGGGGCGGCTACACCTTC. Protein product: CAWSVDSGGGYTF.

In nucleotides, the CDR3 is TGTGCCAGTAGTGGTAGAGGCTCTCAGCCCCAGCATTTT. It encodes CASSGRGSQPQHF. This chain joins TRBV19 and TRBJ1-5; unclear D gene. The V gene lost 5 bases and the J gene lost 6 bases, with 11 bases spanning the gap. Germline V gives CDR1 LNHDA, CDR2 SQIVND (reference sequence). The CDR3 consists of 13 residues.

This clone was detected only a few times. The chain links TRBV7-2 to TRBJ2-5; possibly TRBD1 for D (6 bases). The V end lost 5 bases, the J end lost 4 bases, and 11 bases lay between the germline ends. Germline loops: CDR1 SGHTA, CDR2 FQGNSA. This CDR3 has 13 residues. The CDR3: CASSLQGRETQYF. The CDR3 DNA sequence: TGTGCCAGCAGCCTGCAGGGGCGAGAGACCCAGTACTTC.

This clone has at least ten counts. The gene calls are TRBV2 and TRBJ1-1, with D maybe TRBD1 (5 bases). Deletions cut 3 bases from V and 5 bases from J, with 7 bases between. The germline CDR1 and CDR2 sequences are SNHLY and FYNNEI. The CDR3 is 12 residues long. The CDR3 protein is CASSDRVTEAFF. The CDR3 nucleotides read TGTGCCAGCAGTGACAGGGTGACTGAAGCTTTCTTT.

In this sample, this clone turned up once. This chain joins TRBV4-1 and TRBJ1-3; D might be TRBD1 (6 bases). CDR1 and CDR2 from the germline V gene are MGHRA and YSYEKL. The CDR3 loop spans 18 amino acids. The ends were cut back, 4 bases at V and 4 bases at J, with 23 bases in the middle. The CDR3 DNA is TGCGCCAGCAGCCCTCTACCACTTCAGGGGCCGGGAGGAAACACCATATATTTT. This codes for CASSPLPLQGPGGNTIYF.

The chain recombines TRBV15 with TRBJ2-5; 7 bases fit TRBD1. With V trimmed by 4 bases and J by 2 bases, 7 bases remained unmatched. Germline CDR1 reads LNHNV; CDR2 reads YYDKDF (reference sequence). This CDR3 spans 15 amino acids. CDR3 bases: TGTGCCACCAGCAAGGGACAGACAAAACAAGAGACCCAGTACTTC. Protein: CATSKGQTKQETQYF.

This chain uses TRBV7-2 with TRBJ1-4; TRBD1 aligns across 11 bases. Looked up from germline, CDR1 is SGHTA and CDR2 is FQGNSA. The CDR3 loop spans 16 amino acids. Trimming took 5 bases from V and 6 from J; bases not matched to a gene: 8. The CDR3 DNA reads TGTGCCAGCAGCGGCGTCGGGACAGGGGGATATGAAAAACTGTTTTTT. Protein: CASSGVGTGGYEKLFF. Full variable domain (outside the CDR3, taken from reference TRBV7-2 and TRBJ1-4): GAGVSQSPSNKVTEKGKDVELRCDPISGHTALYWYRQSLGQGLEFLIYFQGNSAPDKSGLPSDRFSAERTGGSVSTLTIQRTQQEDSAVYLCASSGVGTGGYEKLFFGSGTQLSVL.

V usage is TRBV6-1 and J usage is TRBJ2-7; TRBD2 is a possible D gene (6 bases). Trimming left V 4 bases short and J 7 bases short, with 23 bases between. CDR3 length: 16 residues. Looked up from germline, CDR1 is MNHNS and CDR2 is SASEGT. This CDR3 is CASSVRDSTRNTEQYF. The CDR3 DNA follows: TGTGCCAGCAGTGTCCGGGACTCTACAAGGAATACGGAGCAGTACTTC.

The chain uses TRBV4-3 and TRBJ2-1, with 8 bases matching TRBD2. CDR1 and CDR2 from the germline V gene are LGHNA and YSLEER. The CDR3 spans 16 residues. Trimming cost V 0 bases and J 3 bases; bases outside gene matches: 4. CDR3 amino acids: CASSQEERGIYNEQFF. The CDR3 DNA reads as TGCGCCAGCAGCCAAGAGGAGCGGGGGATCTACAATGAGCAGTTCTTC.

In DNA form, the CDR3 reads TGTGCCAGCAGTTACGCCCCGGGACAGTCCTACGAGCAGTACTTC. Amino acids: CASSYAPGQSYEQYF. J is TRBJ2-7 and V is TRBV6-5; 7 nucleotides match TRBD1. Trimming cost V 2 bases and J 1 base; bases outside gene matches: 5. The CDR3 covers 15 residues. Germline V gene lookup returns CDR1 MNHEY and CDR2 SVGAGI.

CDR3: CASSPRGQSSYNEQFF. CDR3 nucleotides: TGTGCCAGCTCACCTAGAGGACAGAGCTCCTACAATGAGCAGTTCTTC. This chain uses TRBV18 with TRBJ2-1; D might be TRBD1 (6 bases). The V end lost 3 bases, the J end lost 0 bases, and 12 bases lay between the germline ends. The CDR3 is 16 residues long. CDR1 KGHSH and CDR2 LQKENI come from the germline V gene. The full variable domain, with the rest looked up from reference TRBV18 and TRBJ2-1, is NAGVMQNPRHLVRRRGQEARLRCSPMKGHSHVYWYRQLPEEGLKFMVYLQKENIIDESGMPKERFSAEFPKEGPSILRIQQVVRGDSAAYFCASSPRGQSSYNEQFFGPGTRLTVL.

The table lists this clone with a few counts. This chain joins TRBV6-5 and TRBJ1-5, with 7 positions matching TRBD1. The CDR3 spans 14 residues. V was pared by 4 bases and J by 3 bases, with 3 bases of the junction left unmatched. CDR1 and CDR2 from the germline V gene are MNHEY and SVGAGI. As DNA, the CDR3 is TGTGCCAGCAGTTTGACAGGGATCAATCAGCCCCAGCATTTT. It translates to CASSLTGINQPQHF.

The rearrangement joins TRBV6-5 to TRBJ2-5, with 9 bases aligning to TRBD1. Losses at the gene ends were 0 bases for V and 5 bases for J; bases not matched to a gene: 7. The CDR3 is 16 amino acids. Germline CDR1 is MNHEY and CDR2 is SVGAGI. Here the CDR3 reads CASSYSWDRASETQYF. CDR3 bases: TGTGCCAGCAGTTACTCATGGGACAGGGCGAGTGAGACCCAGTACTTC.

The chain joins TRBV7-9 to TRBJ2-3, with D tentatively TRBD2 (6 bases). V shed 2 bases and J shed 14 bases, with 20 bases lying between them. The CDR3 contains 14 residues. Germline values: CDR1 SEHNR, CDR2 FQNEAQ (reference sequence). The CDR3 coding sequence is TGTGCCAGCAGCTTAATGGCGGGGCCCCCGCTGGGGTATTTT. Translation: CASSLMAGPPLGYF.

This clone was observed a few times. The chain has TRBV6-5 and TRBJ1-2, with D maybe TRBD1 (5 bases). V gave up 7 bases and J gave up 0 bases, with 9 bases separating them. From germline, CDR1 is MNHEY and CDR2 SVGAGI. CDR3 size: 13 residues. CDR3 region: CASTATANYGYTF. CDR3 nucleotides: TGTGCCAGCACCGCGACAGCTAACTATGGCTACACCTTC.

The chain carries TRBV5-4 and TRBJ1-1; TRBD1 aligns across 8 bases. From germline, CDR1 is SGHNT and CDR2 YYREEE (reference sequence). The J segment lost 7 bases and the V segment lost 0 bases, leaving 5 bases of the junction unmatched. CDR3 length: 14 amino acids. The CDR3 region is CASSLGQGASEAFF. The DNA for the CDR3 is TGTGCCAGCAGCTTGGGGCAGGGGGCCAGTGAAGCTTTCTTT.

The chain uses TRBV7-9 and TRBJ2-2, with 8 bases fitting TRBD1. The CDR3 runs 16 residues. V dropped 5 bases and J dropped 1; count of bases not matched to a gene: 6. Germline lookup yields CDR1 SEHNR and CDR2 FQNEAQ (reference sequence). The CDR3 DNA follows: TGTGCCAGCAGCCCCCACAGGGGGATGAACACCGGGGAGCTGTTTTTT. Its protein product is CASSPHRGMNTGELFF.

DNA for the CDR3: TGTGCCAGCAGTCTGTACTACGAGCAGTACTTC. It codes for CASSLYYEQYF. This chain joins TRBV2 and TRBJ2-7; D is ambiguous. The CDR3 is made up of 11 amino acids. Germline V gene sequence: CDR1 SNHLY, CDR2 FYNNEI. Trimming took off 5 bases at V and 3 bases at J, with 5 bases between the two ends.

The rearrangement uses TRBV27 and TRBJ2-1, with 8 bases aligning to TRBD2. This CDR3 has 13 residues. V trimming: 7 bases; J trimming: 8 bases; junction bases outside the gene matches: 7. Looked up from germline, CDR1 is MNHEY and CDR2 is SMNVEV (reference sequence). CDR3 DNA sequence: TGTGCCAGCACCACCAGCGGGAGCTATGAGCAGTTCTTC. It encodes CASTTSGSYEQFF.